The rows below give T cell receptor beta chains drawn from one sample of a study of blood T cell repertoires in COVID-19. The method was immunoSEQ multiplex PCR; TCRdb's version includes in-frame clones alone and lacks a portion of them. The repertoire holds roughly 180,000 clones, with approximately 82% as singletons. Specimen: PBMCs or T cells enriched from blood (not recorded which). The receptors originated from a woman aged 45-60 years who had recovered from COVID-19. The CDR3 runs from the conserved cysteine through the conserved F or W. The order of the fields is clone size, V gene, D gene, J gene, CDR3 DNA, CDR3 protein. The D gene is left open where the match is weak. Not every row has a clone size; where given, it reads once, few, many or a size class.

clone_size: -
v_call: TRBV11-2
d_call: -
j_call: TRBJ2-5
cdr3_nt: TGTGCCAGCAGTCCGATAACGGGGGAGGCAGAGACCCAGTACTTC
cdr3_aa: CASSPITGEAETQYF

clone_size: -
v_call: TRBV2
d_call: TRBD2
j_call: TRBJ2-3
cdr3_nt: TGTGCCAGCAGTGAAAAGGAAAAAATAGCGGGGGGGCTTCCAGATACGCAGTATTTT
cdr3_aa: CASSEKEKIAGGLPDTQYF

clone_size: -
v_call: TRBV5-6
d_call: TRBD1
j_call: TRBJ1-1
cdr3_nt: TGTGCCAGCAGCTGGACAGGGGAGAACACTGAAGCTTTCTTT
cdr3_aa: CASSWTGENTEAFF

clone_size: once
v_call: TRBV5-1
d_call: -
j_call: TRBJ1-5
cdr3_nt: TGCGCCAGCAGCCCAGGAGCGGGCAATCAGCCCCAGCATTTT
cdr3_aa: CASSPGAGNQPQHF

clone_size: -
v_call: TRBV5-6
d_call: TRBD2
j_call: TRBJ2-5
cdr3_nt: TGTGCCAGCAGCTTCCGGACTAGCGGGGGGCCCCAAGAGACCCAGTACTTC
cdr3_aa: CASSFRTSGGPQETQYF

clone_size: -
v_call: TRBV27
d_call: -
j_call: TRBJ2-5
cdr3_nt: TGTGCCAGCAGTTTCCTGGGCCCCACGGAGACCCAGTACTTC
cdr3_aa: CASSFLGPTETQYF

clone_size: -
v_call: TRBV7-9
d_call: -
j_call: TRBJ1-1
cdr3_nt: TGTGCCAGCAGCTTAGAGGCGGGGCTGGGGGGAGCTTTCTTT
cdr3_aa: CASSLEAGLGGAFF

clone_size: -
v_call: TRBV2
d_call: -
j_call: TRBJ1-4
cdr3_nt: TGTGCCAGCACCCTCCATCAGGGGCTCACAACTAATGAAAAACTGTTTTTT
cdr3_aa: CASTLHQGLTTNEKLFF

clone_size: many
v_call: TRBV2
d_call: -
j_call: TRBJ1-2
cdr3_nt: TGTGCCAGCAACCTAACTCCGGGGGGCTACACCTTC
cdr3_aa: CASNLTPGGYTF

clone_size: -
v_call: TRBV28
d_call: TRBD1
j_call: TRBJ2-5
cdr3_nt: TGTGCCAGCAGTTTAAGGGTCCCCTCAGGGGGCCGGGAGACCCAGTACTTC
cdr3_aa: CASSLRVPSGGRETQYF

clone_size: -
v_call: TRBV13
d_call: -
j_call: TRBJ2-2
cdr3_nt: TGTGCCAGCAGCCACGGGGGACGAAGCGGGGAGCTGTTTTTT
cdr3_aa: CASSHGGRSGELFF

clone_size: -
v_call: TRBV2
d_call: -
j_call: TRBJ1-2
cdr3_nt: TGTGCCAGCGGCTTACAGATCTATGGCTACACCTTC
cdr3_aa: CASGLQIYGYTF

clone_size: -
v_call: TRBV5-6
d_call: TRBD1
j_call: TRBJ2-3
cdr3_nt: TGTGCCAGCAGCTGGGGGACAGGGGGCCGGTCCACCGATACGCAGTATTTT
cdr3_aa: CASSWGTGGRSTDTQYF

clone_size: -
v_call: TRBV7-8
d_call: -
j_call: TRBJ1-1
cdr3_nt: TGTGCCAGCAGCTTGGCCGGAGACACTGAAGCTTTCTTT
cdr3_aa: CASSLAGDTEAFF

clone_size: -
v_call: TRBV30
d_call: TRBD2
j_call: TRBJ2-5
cdr3_nt: TGTGCCTGGAATCAGGACAGCGGGAGGGAGGAGACCCAGTACTTC
cdr3_aa: CAWNQDSGREETQYF

clone_size: once
v_call: TRBV11-2
d_call: -
j_call: TRBJ2-3
cdr3_nt: TGTGCCAGCAGCTTAGGAGGCGATACGCAGTATTTT
cdr3_aa: CASSLGGDTQYF

clone_size: -
v_call: TRBV11-1
d_call: -
j_call: TRBJ1-1
cdr3_nt: TGTGCCAGCAGGAACACGATGAACACTGAAGCTTTCTTT
cdr3_aa: CASRNTMNTEAFF

clone_size: -
v_call: TRBV7-9
d_call: -
j_call: TRBJ1-2
cdr3_nt: TGTGCCAGCAGCCCTGGGTATGCCGGGAATAACTATGGCTACACCTTC
cdr3_aa: CASSPGYAGNNYGYTF

clone_size: few
v_call: TRBV10-3
d_call: -
j_call: TRBJ1-1
cdr3_nt: TGTGCCATCAGTGTTAAGGGAGGGAACACTGAAGCTTTCTTT
cdr3_aa: CAISVKGGNTEAFF

clone_size: -
v_call: TRBV9
d_call: -
j_call: TRBJ1-2
cdr3_nt: TGTGCCAGCAGCGTTCTAGCAGAGAGCTATGGCTACACCTTC
cdr3_aa: CASSVLAESYGYTF

clone_size: once
v_call: TRBV6-5
d_call: TRBD1
j_call: TRBJ1-1
cdr3_nt: TGTGCCAGCAATCCCCCAGGGACAGATGTAGCTTTCTTT
cdr3_aa: CASNPPGTDVAFF

clone_size: -
v_call: TRBV7-2
d_call: -
j_call: TRBJ1-1
cdr3_nt: TGTGCCAGCAGCTTAGTGGTACGGTCAGCGGCTGAAGCTTTCTTT
cdr3_aa: CASSLVVRSAAEAFF

clone_size: -
v_call: TRBV11-3
d_call: TRBD1
j_call: TRBJ1-2
cdr3_nt: TGTGCCAGCAGCATGACAGGGGGCTACTATGGCTACACCTTC
cdr3_aa: CASSMTGGYYGYTF

clone_size: -
v_call: TRBV28
d_call: -
j_call: TRBJ1-5
cdr3_nt: TGTGCCAGCAACGAGGGTGGTCAGCCCCAGCATTTT
cdr3_aa: CASNEGGQPQHF

clone_size: -
v_call: TRBV9
d_call: TRBD2
j_call: TRBJ2-2
cdr3_nt: TGTGCCAGCAGCGGCCGACGGGGGGGCCTTAACACCGGGGAGCTGTTTTTT
cdr3_aa: CASSGRRGGLNTGELFF

clone_size: -
v_call: TRBV10-1
d_call: TRBD2
j_call: TRBJ2-1
cdr3_nt: TGCGCCAGCAGTGACCTAGCGGGAGCCAACAATGAGCAGTTCTTC
cdr3_aa: CASSDLAGANNEQFF

clone_size: -
v_call: TRBV9
d_call: TRBD1
j_call: TRBJ1-2
cdr3_nt: TGTGCCAGCAGCGGACAGGGTTCCGACTATGGCTACACCTTC
cdr3_aa: CASSGQGSDYGYTF

clone_size: -
v_call: TRBV10-3
d_call: -
j_call: TRBJ2-2
cdr3_nt: TGTGCCATCAGTGCGGGCGCAGGGTACACCGGGGAGCTGTTTTTT
cdr3_aa: CAISAGAGYTGELFF

clone_size: -
v_call: TRBV18
d_call: TRBD2
j_call: TRBJ2-3
cdr3_nt: TGTGCCAGCTCACTCGGTAGCGGGCTGAATAAAAACACAGATACGCAGTATTTT
cdr3_aa: CASSLGSGLNKNTDTQYF

clone_size: -
v_call: TRBV5-1
d_call: TRBD2
j_call: TRBJ2-3
cdr3_nt: TGCGCCAGCAGCTCATCCGGGACTAGTGGTTCGGTGGGGGATACGCAGTATTTT
cdr3_aa: CASSSSGTSGSVGDTQYF

clone_size: -
v_call: TRBV7-9
d_call: -
j_call: TRBJ2-1
cdr3_nt: TGTGCCAGCAGCTACCCGGTCACGGGGGGCGGGACCTACAATGAGCAGTTCTTC
cdr3_aa: CASSYPVTGGGTYNEQFF

clone_size: -
v_call: TRBV5-1
d_call: TRBD1
j_call: TRBJ2-2
cdr3_nt: TGCGCCAGCAGCATCCAGGGACAGGTCACCGGGGAGCTGTTTTTT
cdr3_aa: CASSIQGQVTGELFF

clone_size: -
v_call: TRBV6-6
d_call: -
j_call: TRBJ1-6
cdr3_nt: TGTGCCAGCAGTTACAGTTTGGGCCTTAATTCACCCCTCCACTTT
cdr3_aa: CASSYSLGLNSPLHF

clone_size: -
v_call: TRBV30
d_call: TRBD2
j_call: TRBJ2-2
cdr3_nt: TGTGCCTGGAGTGGGGGACTAGCAGACACCGGGGAGCTGTTTTTT
cdr3_aa: CAWSGGLADTGELFF

clone_size: -
v_call: TRBV18
d_call: TRBD2
j_call: TRBJ2-5
cdr3_nt: TGTGCCAGCTCACCCGGGACTAGCGGGAGAGAGACCCAGTACTTC
cdr3_aa: CASSPGTSGRETQYF

clone_size: -
v_call: TRBV7-2
d_call: TRBD2
j_call: TRBJ2-1
cdr3_nt: TGTGCCAGCAGCTTAGGGGGACTAGCGGGAGCCGCCTACAATGAGCAGTTCTTC
cdr3_aa: CASSLGGLAGAAYNEQFF

clone_size: once
v_call: TRBV30
d_call: -
j_call: TRBJ1-4
cdr3_nt: TGTGCCTGGAGTGTCCAGGAAAAACTGTTTTTT
cdr3_aa: CAWSVQEKLFF

clone_size: -
v_call: TRBV19
d_call: TRBD1
j_call: TRBJ1-2
cdr3_nt: TGTGCCAGTAGTATAAAACAGGGGGCGCGCGGCTACACCTTC
cdr3_aa: CASSIKQGARGYTF

clone_size: few
v_call: TRBV11-3
d_call: -
j_call: TRBJ1-1
cdr3_nt: TGTGCCAGCAGCTCTCGAACCCTCGGCACTGAAGCTTTCTTT
cdr3_aa: CASSSRTLGTEAFF

clone_size: few
v_call: TRBV7-2
d_call: TRBD1
j_call: TRBJ1-1
cdr3_nt: TGTGCCAGCAGCTGGGGACAGGGGAACACTGAAGCTTTCTTT
cdr3_aa: CASSWGQGNTEAFF

clone_size: once
v_call: TRBV2
d_call: TRBD1
j_call: TRBJ2-1
cdr3_nt: TGTGCCAGCAGGGAAGCCCGGGACAGGGTGTCGGATGAGCAGTTCTTC
cdr3_aa: CASREARDRVSDEQFF

clone_size: -
v_call: TRBV9
d_call: TRBD1
j_call: TRBJ1-2
cdr3_nt: TGTGCCAGCAGCGTAGGGACAGGGGGGAGATATGGCTACACCTTC
cdr3_aa: CASSVGTGGRYGYTF

clone_size: -
v_call: TRBV18
d_call: -
j_call: TRBJ2-3
cdr3_nt: TGTGCCAGCTCACCACCGTCCCAGGCCACAGATACGCAGTATTTT
cdr3_aa: CASSPPSQATDTQYF

clone_size: -
v_call: TRBV6-6
d_call: -
j_call: TRBJ1-5
cdr3_nt: TGTGCCAGCAGTTACTCATACAGGGCCCAAAATCAGCCCCAGCATTTT
cdr3_aa: CASSYSYRAQNQPQHF

clone_size: -
v_call: TRBV5-6
d_call: -
j_call: TRBJ1-5
cdr3_nt: TGTGCCAGCAGCTTGCCTGGACCCCGGGGGGGGGCGGGCCAGCCCCAGCATTTT
cdr3_aa: CASSLPGPRGGAGQPQHF

clone_size: -
v_call: TRBV6-5
d_call: -
j_call: TRBJ2-3
cdr3_nt: TGTGCCAGCAGCCGCGAGGTCGCGGGGCCAGATACGCAGTATTTT
cdr3_aa: CASSREVAGPDTQYF

clone_size: -
v_call: TRBV30
d_call: TRBD1
j_call: TRBJ1-5
cdr3_nt: TGTGCCTGGAGACGGGACAGGGGGTTTGGGCCCCAGCATTTT
cdr3_aa: CAWRRDRGFGPQHF

clone_size: -
v_call: TRBV28
d_call: -
j_call: TRBJ2-3
cdr3_nt: TGTGCCAGCAGTACAAATTTCCGGGGAGGCACAGATACGCAGTATTTT
cdr3_aa: CASSTNFRGGTDTQYF

clone_size: -
v_call: TRBV7-9
d_call: -
j_call: TRBJ1-2
cdr3_nt: TGTGCCAGCAGCCCCCTCGGGTATCATAGCTACACCTTC
cdr3_aa: CASSPLGYHSYTF

clone_size: -
v_call: TRBV18
d_call: -
j_call: TRBJ2-3
cdr3_nt: TGTGCCAGCTCACCAAGGTTACAGGTCGGTGGCACAGATACGCAGTATTTT
cdr3_aa: CASSPRLQVGGTDTQYF

clone_size: -
v_call: TRBV27
d_call: TRBD2
j_call: TRBJ2-1
cdr3_nt: TGTGCCAGCAGCCTTCCTCTTAGCGGGGGAGGCTACAATGAGCAGTTCTTC
cdr3_aa: CASSLPLSGGGYNEQFF

clone_size: -
v_call: TRBV11-2
d_call: -
j_call: TRBJ1-2
cdr3_nt: TGTGCCAGCAGCTCCCCCCGAGCGCCCCTCTATGGCTACACCTTC
cdr3_aa: CASSSPRAPLYGYTF

clone_size: many
v_call: TRBV4-1
d_call: TRBD1
j_call: TRBJ2-3
cdr3_nt: TGCGCCAGCAGCCGGACAGGCTTCAGGGATACGCAGTATTTT
cdr3_aa: CASSRTGFRDTQYF

clone_size: -
v_call: TRBV9
d_call: -
j_call: TRBJ1-6
cdr3_nt: TGTGCCAGCACCCCTAACCAGGCAGGGGATAATTCACCCCTCCACTTT
cdr3_aa: CASTPNQAGDNSPLHF

clone_size: -
v_call: TRBV19
d_call: TRBD1
j_call: TRBJ1-1
cdr3_nt: TGTGCCAGTAGTACCCGGACAGGGTCCCAGAACACTGAAGCTTTCTTT
cdr3_aa: CASSTRTGSQNTEAFF